The rows below give T cell receptor beta chains drawn from one sample of a study of early T cells in non-severe SARS-CoV-2 infection. TCRdb reprocessed the 5' RACE reads with MiXCR, giving one entry per CDR3 protein. The sample has fewer than 65,000 distinct CDR3 sequences; roughly 5.7% are singletons. The sample in question was whole blood, obtained at baseline. These TCRs come from an adult who was a healthcare worker with PCR-confirmed SARS-CoV-2 infection or an uninfected control (not recorded which). Each CDR3 is given without its conserved first and last residue. The order of the fields is V gene, J gene, CDR3 protein.

TRBV6-2/TRBV6-3,TRBJ1-1,ASSYTQNTEAF
TRBV12-3/TRBV12-4,TRBJ2-7,ASSLVGRVDYEQY
TRBV18,TRBJ1-6,ASSPSSVLH
TRBV7-2,TRBJ2-7,ASSPRGSSSYEQY
TRBV6-2/TRBV6-3,TRBJ2-1,ASSYKLRNEQF
TRBV19,TRBJ1-3,ASSYAGNTIY
TRBV11-1,TRBJ2-1,ASSLTGAGQYGNEQF
TRBV5-1,TRBJ2-1,ASSLDGGSYNEQF
TRBV3-1,TRBJ2-7,ASSQAIAVDEQY
TRBV12-3/TRBV12-4,TRBJ2-2,ASSKNTGELF
TRBV4-1,TRBJ2-5,ASSRIGTGGQETQY
TRBV4-1,TRBJ1-5,ASSQDRGHQILSNQPQH
TRBV5-1,TRBJ1-2,ASSRTPSHGYT
TRBV29-1,TRBJ1-1,SVESGRGTEAF
TRBV7-9,TRBJ2-7,ASSFSGGTGTYEQY
TRBV10-2,TRBJ1-5,ASSGRGGNQPQH
TRBV29-1,TRBJ1-1,SVDHPLNTEAF
TRBV11-2,TRBJ2-1,ASSFRLAGEPYNEQF
TRBV4-3,TRBJ2-4,ASSHGPWPGSGAKNIQY
TRBV12-3/TRBV12-4,TRBJ1-6,ASSPGTGQAPLH